This T cell receptor (beta chain) was obtained from a study of CD8+ T cells in alopecia areata. It was cDNA, reverse transcribed from extracted RNA, that served as the sequencing template. Method: immunoSEQ multiplex PCR; TCRdb's copy keeps in-frame clones and lacks some. The sample holds some 120,000 clones, 61% seen once. V lost 7 bases and J lost 6; bases outside the gene matches: 9. CDR3 length: 14 residues. Germline loops: CDR1 ENHRY, CDR2 SYGVKD. Details on this clone: The antigen is unknown.

The study, taken as a whole, reports: There was only one nonresponder, so it was unclear how baseline CD8+ expansion relates to response.

As for treatment: oral pan-JAK inhibitor, 5-10 mg twice daily. This clonotype was sampled from a human donor with alopecia areata. Specimen: CD4+ T cells sorted from blood, collected at week 4, from a patient treated with tofacitinib. V gene TRBV10-3 combines with J gene TRBJ2-7; 10 nucleotides agree with TRBD2. The CDR3 loop reads CAIKLAGGDGEQYF. CDR3 sequence (DNA): TGTGCCATCAAATTAGCGGGAGGTGACGGCGAGCAGTACTTC.